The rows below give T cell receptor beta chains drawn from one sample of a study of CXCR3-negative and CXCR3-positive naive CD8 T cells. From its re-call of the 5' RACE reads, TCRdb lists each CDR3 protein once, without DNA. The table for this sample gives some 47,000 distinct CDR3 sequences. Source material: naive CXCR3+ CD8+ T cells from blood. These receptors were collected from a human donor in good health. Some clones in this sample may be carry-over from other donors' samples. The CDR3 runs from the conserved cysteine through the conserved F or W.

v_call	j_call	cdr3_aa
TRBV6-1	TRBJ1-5	CASTQNGVNQPQHF
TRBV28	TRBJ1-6	CASSQERDGFYSPLHF
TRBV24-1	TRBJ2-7	CATSDLQGTGPNEQYF
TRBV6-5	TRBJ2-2	CASKNRGRITGELFF
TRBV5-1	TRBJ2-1	CASSLVQGKYNEQFF
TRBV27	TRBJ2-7	CASSFGVNSYEQYF
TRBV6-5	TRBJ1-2	CASRTGTGGFYGYTF
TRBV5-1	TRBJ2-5	CASSGHRDRGIQETQYF
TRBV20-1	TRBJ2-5	CSARIPAGWTQYF
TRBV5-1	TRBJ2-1	CASSFSGRAGDEQFF
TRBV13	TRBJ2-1	CASSPPPYNEQFF
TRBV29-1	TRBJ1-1	CSVEETAMGGHTEAFF
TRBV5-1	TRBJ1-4	CASSLDSSPVTNEKLFF
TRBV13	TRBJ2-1	CVSSLGGGALEQFF
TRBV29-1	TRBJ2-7	CSVGLAGALYEQYF
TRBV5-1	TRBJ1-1	CASSPTGGSTEAFF
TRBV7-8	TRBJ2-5	CASSPPWAGDLETQYF
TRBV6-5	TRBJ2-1	CASTYRASGLDEQFF
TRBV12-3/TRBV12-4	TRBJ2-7	CASSARDSYEQYF
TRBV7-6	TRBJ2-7	CASSLERDRGNEQYF
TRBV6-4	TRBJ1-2	CASSDEGVRGYTF
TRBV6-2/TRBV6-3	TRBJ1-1	CASEKGQTNTEAFF
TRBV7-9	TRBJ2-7	CASSLGGQGGNYEQYF
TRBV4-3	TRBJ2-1	CASSQDSGVYNEQFF